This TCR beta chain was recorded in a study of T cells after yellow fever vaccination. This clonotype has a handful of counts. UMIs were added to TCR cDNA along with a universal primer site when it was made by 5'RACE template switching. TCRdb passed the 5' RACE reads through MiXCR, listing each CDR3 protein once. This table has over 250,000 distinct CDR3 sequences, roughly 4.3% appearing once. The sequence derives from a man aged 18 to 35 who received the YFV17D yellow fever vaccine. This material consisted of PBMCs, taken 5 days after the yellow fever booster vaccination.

The CDR3 coding sequence is TGTGCCAGCAGTTGGGCCGGGGGGCCTGACACCGGGGAGCTGTTTTTT. This encodes CASSWAGGPDTGELFF. The chain links TRBV6-2 or TRBV6-3 to TRBJ2-2; tentatively, D is TRBD2 (7 bases). V lost 4 bases, J lost 3 bases, and 15 bases lay in between. Germline V lookup: CDR1 MNHEY, CDR2 SVGEGT. The CDR3 totals 16 residues.